Presented here are 20 T cell receptor beta chains from one specimen sequenced in a study of cytomegalovirus exposure and HLA in healthy donors. PCR amplification relied on 60 Vbeta primers (plus 13 Jbeta primers). Sequencing was performed with immunoSEQ multiplex PCR; in TCRdb, only in-frame clones are kept and a portion is missing. The sample lists 100,000 to 150,000 clones; approximately 80% were seen once. The sample taken for sequencing was PBMCs. The receptors derive from a boy younger than 10 in good health and CMV-seronegative.

This chain connects TRBV5-8 to TRBJ2-2; TRBD1 agrees at 10 bases. After removal of 2 bases from V and 7 bases from J, the junction contained 5 bases not matched to a gene. The germline CDR1 and CDR2 sequences are SGHTS and YDEGEE. This CDR3 spans 15 amino acids. CDR3 protein: CASSFPGTGVGELFF. The CDR3 nucleotides read TGTGCCAGCAGCTTCCCCGGGACAGGGGTCGGGGAGCTGTTTTTT.

V and J are TRBV10-2 and TRBJ1-2; possible D gene TRBD1, 5 bases. CDR3 size: 14 residues. Germline lookup yields CDR1 WSHSY and CDR2 SAAADI. Trimming stripped 4 bases from V and 7 bases from J, with 16 bases between. In DNA form, the CDR3 reads TGCGCCAGCAGTGCCAGGGTCTCTCCCGGTGGCTACACCTTC. Amino acids: CASSARVSPGGYTF.

V gene TRBV27 combines with J gene TRBJ1-1; 10 nucleotides line up with TRBD1. The CDR3 is 15 amino acids. CDR1 is MNHEY, CDR2 SMNVEV, per germline (reference sequence). With 1 base clipped from V and 4 bases from J, the junction kept 3 bases outside the gene matches. CDR3 DNA sequence: TGTGCCAGCAGTTTATGGGGGACAGGGGTCACTGAAGCTTTCTTT. Translating gives CASSLWGTGVTEAFF.

The rearrangement links TRBV7-9 to TRBJ2-1; TRBD1 matches 9 bases. This CDR3 has 14 residues. Looked up from germline, CDR1 is SEHNR and CDR2 is FQNEAQ (reference sequence). Trimming cost V 5 bases and J 4 bases; bases outside gene matches: 3. The CDR3 loop reads CASSLDRGYNEQFF. The CDR3 nucleotides read TGTGCCAGCAGCCTGGACAGGGGTTACAATGAGCAGTTCTTC.

The chain couples TRBV12-5 to TRBJ2-1; D is unresolved. V dropped 2 bases and J dropped 8 bases, with 7 bases sitting between them. The germline CDR1 and CDR2 sequences are LGHNT and FRNRAP. The CDR3 totals 12 residues. CDR3 sequence reads: CASGLSFDEQFF. The CDR3, as DNA: TGTGCTAGTGGTTTGAGCTTCGATGAGCAGTTCTTC.

The chain recombines TRBV29-1 with TRBJ1-6; D may be TRBD1 (5 bases). Germline V gene sequence: CDR1 SQVTM, CDR2 ANQGSEA. The CDR3 length is 14 residues. Trimming stripped 6 bases from V and 0 bases from J, with 9 bases between. The CDR3 loop reads CSVRDSSYNSPLHF. The CDR3 DNA follows: TGCAGCGTCAGAGACAGCTCCTATAATTCACCCCTCCACTTT.

CDR3 loop: CASSESLLGTANQPQHF. DNA for the CDR3: TGCGCCAGCAGTGAGAGCCTCCTAGGGACAGCCAATCAGCCCCAGCATTTT. The rearrangement uses TRBV10-2 and TRBJ1-5; 7 bases match TRBD1. Germline assignment: CDR1 WSHSY and CDR2 SAAADI. V lost 2 bases, J lost 3 bases, and 10 bases stayed unmatched. The CDR3 extends over 17 amino acids.

The chain uses TRBV6-1 and TRBJ1-5, with 8 bases lining up with TRBD1. J lost 6 bases, V lost 5 bases, and 9 bases had no gene match. This CDR3 is built from 15 residues. Per germline, CDR1 MNHNS and CDR2 SASEGT. DNA of the CDR3: TGTGCCAGCAGTCTCCGGGACAGGTCTCTTCAGCCCCAGCATTTT. Amino acids: CASSLRDRSLQPQHF.

This CDR3 reads CASSPGTTSYEQYV. In DNA form, the CDR3 reads TGTGCCAGCAGTCCCGGGACTACCTCCTACGAGCAGTACGTC. The chain links TRBV6-5 to TRBJ2-7, with 7 bases lining up with TRBD2. The CDR3 sequence is 14 residues long. The junction had 4 bases not matched to a gene; V was cut back by 5 bases and J by 0 bases. Germline V CDR1 and CDR2: MNHEY, SVGAGI.

V is TRBV29-1 and J is TRBJ2-1; D unresolved. Per germline, CDR1 SQVTM and CDR2 ANQGSEA. CDR3 length equals 13 residues. V was cut by 5 bases and J by 6 bases, with 14 bases left in between. The CDR3 loop reads CSVLGEAINEQFF. The CDR3 DNA follows: TGCAGCGTTTTAGGAGAAGCGATCAATGAGCAGTTCTTC.

The V gene is TRBV5-8, the J gene TRBJ1-4; TRBD1 might be the D (5 bases). Germline CDR1 and CDR2: SGHTS and YDEGEE. The CDR3 has 13 amino acids. The V gene lost 7 bases and the J gene lost 0 bases, with 7 bases spanning the gap. The CDR3 DNA is TGTGCCAGCCGGGGGGCAACTAATGAAAAACTGTTTTTT. The encoded protein is CASRGATNEKLFF.

The V call is TRBV6-5, the J call TRBJ1-6, with 8 bases fitting TRBD1. CDR1 and CDR2 (germline): MNHEY, SVGAGI. J was trimmed by 9 bases and V by 0 bases; bases with no gene match: 7. The CDR3 has 16 amino acids. The CDR3: CASSYSGQGLGSPLHF. CDR3 coding DNA: TGTGCCAGCAGTTACTCAGGACAGGGTTTGGGTTCACCCCTCCACTTT.

This clone occurred once. This chain connects TRBV5-6 to TRBJ1-2; 11 positions match TRBD1. The V gene's germline CDR1 is SGHDT and CDR2 YYEEEE. Losses at the gene ends were 3 bases for V and 3 bases for J; bases not matched to a gene: 4. CDR3 length: 15 residues. The CDR3 loop reads CASSSTGQGDYGYTF. DNA of the CDR3: TGTGCCAGCAGCTCTACGGGACAGGGGGACTATGGCTACACCTTC.

The V and J genes are TRBV4-3 and TRBJ1-1, with 7 bases fitting TRBD1. CDR3 length: 15 residues. V trimming: 0 bases; J trimming: 3 bases; junction bases outside the gene matches: 4. The germline V gene has CDR1 LGHNA and CDR2 YSLEER. The CDR3 DNA reads TGCGCCAGCAGCCAAGACAGGGGGTTATACACTGAAGCTTTCTTT. Translation gives CASSQDRGLYTEAFF.

The chain uses TRBV2 and TRBJ1-1, with 10 bases fitting TRBD1. Per the germline V gene, CDR1 is SNHLY and CDR2 is FYNNEI. V lost 4 bases and J lost 7; bases outside the gene matches: 0. This CDR3 has 12 amino acids. The CDR3 DNA reads TGTGCCAGCAGTGGGGACAGGGGTGAAGCTTTCTTT. Its translation: CASSGDRGEAFF.

The genes are TRBV25-1 and TRBJ2-2; D is unresolved. Trimming took 3 bases from V and 2 from J, leaving 7 bases between them. The CDR3 runs 14 residues. Germline V gene sequence: CDR1 MGHDK, CDR2 SYGVNS. Here the CDR3 DNA reads TGTGCCAGCAGTGATCCGAGAAACACCGGGGAGCTGTTTTTT. Its protein is CASSDPRNTGELFF.

The chain has TRBV29-1 and TRBJ2-2; D possibly corresponds to TRBD1 (6 bases). From germline, CDR1 is SQVTM and CDR2 ANQGSEA. The CDR3 sequence is 11 residues long. The germline V and J ends were trimmed by 6 bases and 4 bases, with 6 bases remaining between them. CDR3 sequence (DNA): TGCAGCGTAGGGGGCACCGGGGAGCTGTTTTTT. It codes for CSVGGTGELFF.

The rearrangement uses TRBV6-5 and TRBJ1-1, with D possibly TRBD1 on 5 matching bases. The V gene lost 4 bases and the J gene lost 4 bases, with 7 bases spanning the gap. CDR3 length: 12 amino acids. Germline values: CDR1 MNHEY, CDR2 SVGAGI. The CDR3: CASSSGPTEAFF. The DNA of the CDR3 is TGTGCCAGCAGTTCAGGGCCCACTGAAGCTTTCTTT.

On this clone itself: One end of the junction fails to match germline, which may point to a read error. The J gene is TRBJ1-2, the V gene TRBV9; the D gene is possibly TRBD1 (5 bases). From germline, CDR1 is SGDLS and CDR2 YYNGEE. This CDR3 has 12 residues. The CDR3 DNA reads TGTGCCAGCAGCGTTGAAACAGGATCTCTCCACTTC. This gives the protein CASSVETGSLHF.

This chain links TRBV6-1 with TRBJ2-1, with D maybe TRBD2 (5 bases). The CDR3 covers 13 residues. The V end lost 1 base, the J end lost 9 bases, and 10 bases lay between the germline ends. Per germline, CDR1 MNHNS and CDR2 SASEGT. The CDR3 nucleotides are TGTGCCAGCAGTGAAGAGGAGGTGGGTGAGCAGTTCTTC. Protein: CASSEEEVGEQFF.